This T cell receptor (beta chain) appears in the sequencing data of a study of tumor-infiltrating lymphocytes in primary liver carcinoma. Study details: All patients, whether men or women, fell within 30 to 69 years of age. Tumors, staged T1-T3 N0M0, spanned about 4 to 10 cm.

RNA isolated from unsorted whole blood supplied the blood RNA, with germline DNA also extracted. As regards this clonotype: The antigen is not known. With a much larger clone just one base away, this may be a read error.

Findings of the study overall: It was in tumors, not blood, that the top-250-clone fraction was significantly higher (p = 0.039).

Total RNA (roughly 530 ng) served as template for TCR beta cDNA synthesis primed by a constant-region primer. The TCR beta library was amplified through three nested multiplex PCR rounds in a modified ARM-PCR procedure. Forward primers for TRBV1-TRBV30 and a C-beta reverse primer served the first two PCR rounds, at around 9 cycles each. MiXCR was run by TCRdb on the multiplex PCR reads, yielding one entry per CDR3 protein. This table holds about 310,000 distinct CDR3 sequences, more than 55% found once. CDR1 and CDR2 from the germline V gene are SGHRS and YFSETQ. The CDR3 is made up of 14 amino acids.

The source material was peripheral blood. The chain links TRBV5-1 to TRBJ2-7; D not certain. The TCR was taken from a man aged 40-49 years with primary liver carcinoma and hepatitis B virus infection. The CDR3: CSSSLDPSSYEQYF. As DNA, the CDR3 is TGCTCCAGCAGCTTGGATCCAAGCTCCTACGAGCAGTACTTC. The whole variable domain, filled in from reference TRBV5-1 and TRBJ2-7, reads KAGVTQTPRYLIKTRGQQVTLSCSPISGHRSVSWYQQTPGQGLQFLFEYFSETQRNKGNFPGRFSGRQFSNSRSEMNVSTLELGDSALYLCSSSLDPSSYEQYFGPGTRLTVT.